The sequence of this T cell receptor beta chain was determined in a study of T cell responses to AZD1222 COVID-19 vaccine. The study, taken as a whole, reports: Spike-specific TCR depth and breadth grew after two AZD1222 doses. It should be noted that donors were predominantly white British and more often female, and clonal diversity was possibly underestimated. At study baseline, merely six AZD1222 recipients were seropositive.

This CDR3 region has 14 residues. Per the germline V gene, CDR1 is MNHEY and CDR2 is SMNVEV (reference sequence). Trimming took 7 bases from V and 3 from J, leaving 13 bases between them. In the case of this clone: What it binds is unknown.

Sequenced by immunoSEQ multiplex PCR; TCRdb stores in-frame clones only, minus some. The sample carries about 150,000 clones, about nine tenths recorded once. The sample here was peripheral blood, taken on day 0 of AZD1222 vaccination. V and J are TRBV27 and TRBJ1-5; tentatively, D is TRBD1 (5 bases). The clonotype originates from an adult in good health. The CDR3 sequence: CASTPQGHNQPQHF. The CDR3 nucleotides read TGTGCCAGCACCCCTCAAGGACACAATCAGCCCCAGCATTTT.